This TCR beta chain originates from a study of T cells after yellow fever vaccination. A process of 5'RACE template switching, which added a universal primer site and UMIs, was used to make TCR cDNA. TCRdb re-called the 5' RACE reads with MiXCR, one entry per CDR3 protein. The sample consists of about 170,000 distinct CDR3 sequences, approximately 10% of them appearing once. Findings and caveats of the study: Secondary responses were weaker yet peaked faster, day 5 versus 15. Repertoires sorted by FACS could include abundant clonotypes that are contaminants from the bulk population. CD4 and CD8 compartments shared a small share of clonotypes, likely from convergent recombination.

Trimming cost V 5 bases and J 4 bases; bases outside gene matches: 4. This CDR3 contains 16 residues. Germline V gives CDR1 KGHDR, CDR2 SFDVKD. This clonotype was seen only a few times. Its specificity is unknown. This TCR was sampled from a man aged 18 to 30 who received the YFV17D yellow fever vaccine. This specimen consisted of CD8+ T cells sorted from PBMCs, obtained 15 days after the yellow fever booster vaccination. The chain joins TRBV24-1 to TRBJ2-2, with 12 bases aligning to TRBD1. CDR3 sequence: CATSGGQGAFTGELFF. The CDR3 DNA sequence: TGTGCCACCAGTGGGGGACAGGGGGCGTTCACCGGGGAGCTGTTTTTT.